These 14 T cell receptor beta chains were all obtained from the same sample, sequenced in a study of T cells after yellow fever vaccination. TCRdb used MiXCR to reprocess the 5' RACE reads, holding one entry per CDR3 protein. Found here are nearly 550,000 distinct CDR3 sequences, approximately 21% of them singletons; the top ten hold roughly an eighth. Here the sequenced sample was PBMCs, taken 15 days after the yellow fever booster vaccination. The receptor source for this set is a man aged 25-45 years who received the YFV17D yellow fever vaccine.

This clonotype showed up just a few times. The V gene is TRBV25-1, the J gene TRBJ2-1; 8 bases are shared with TRBD2. CDR1 is MGHDK and CDR2 is SYGVNS in the germline V gene. Trimming took 1 base from V and 3 from J; bases not matched to a gene: 5. This CDR3 comprises 16 residues. The CDR3 loop reads CASSELGLGVYNEQFF. The CDR3 DNA reads TGTGCCAGCAGTGAATTGGGACTAGGAGTCTACAATGAGCAGTTCTTC. Full variable domain (remainder filled in from reference TRBV25-1 and TRBJ2-1): EADIYQTPRYLVIGTGKKITLECSQTMGHDKMYWYQQDPGMELHLIHYSYGVNSTEKGDLSSESTVSRIRTEHFPLTLESARPSHTSQYLCASSELGLGVYNEQFFGPGTRLTVL.

This clonotype was observed a few times. The chain combines TRBV7-2 with TRBJ2-2; 7 bases match TRBD2. This CDR3 region has 13 residues. V lost 4 bases and J lost 7; bases outside the gene matches: 3. Germline V gene lookup returns CDR1 SGHTA and CDR2 FQGNSA. The CDR3 here is CASSSPGGGELFF. The DNA for the CDR3 is TGTGCCAGCAGCTCCCCGGGGGGCGGGGAGCTGTTTTTT.

The chain carries TRBV4-3 and TRBJ1-6, with D unclear. This CDR3 is 15 amino acids long. From germline, CDR1 is LGHNA and CDR2 YSLEER. V was cut by 1 base and J by 7 bases, with 11 bases left in between. The CDR3 DNA sequence: TGCGCCAGCAGCCAAGTCCCCTTCCGAAATTCACCCCTCCACTTT. This gives the protein CASSQVPFRNSPLHF.

This clonotype was counted only a few times. The chain's CDR3 is CSARSDRTYGYTF. The CDR3 nucleotides are TGCAGCGCTCGATCGGACAGGACTTATGGCTACACCTTC. V is TRBV29-1 and J is TRBJ1-2; 7 bases map to TRBD1. The CDR3 runs to 13 residues. The trim removed 7 bases at V and 5 bases at J, leaving 10 bases unmatched. The germline gives CDR1 SQVTM, CDR2 ANQGSEA.

This chain joins TRBV6-2 or TRBV6-3 and TRBJ2-3; possibly TRBD1 for D (5 bases). The CDR3 is 14 residues long. CDR1 and CDR2 from the germline V gene are MNHEY and SVGEGT. With 2 bases removed from V and 8 bases from J, the gap between germline ends came to 14 bases. CDR3 protein: CASSYGADGATQYF. CDR3 in DNA: TGTGCCAGCAGTTACGGGGCAGATGGTGCTACGCAGTATTTT.

A few counts support this clonotype. The CDR3 DNA is TGTGCCAGCAGCTCCGGACAGGGGTCTGGGGCCAACGTCCTGACTTTC. Protein product: CASSSGQGSGANVLTF. This chain connects TRBV7-9 to TRBJ2-6; 9 nucleotides agree with TRBD1. The CDR3 is 16 amino acids. The germline gives CDR1 SEHNR, CDR2 FQNEAQ (reference sequence). V lost 4 bases to trimming and J lost 1 base; unmatched junction nucleotides: 2.

The J gene is TRBJ2-7, the V gene TRBV9, with D unclear. V lost 0 bases and J lost 2, with 9 bases in between. Germline CDR1 SGDLS, CDR2 YYNGEE. The CDR3 contains 14 residues. DNA of the CDR3: TGTGCCAGCAGCGTAGTTGGCAGCCCCTACGAGCAGTACTTC. This gives the protein CASSVVGSPYEQYF.

This sequence joins TRBV20-1 and TRBJ2-1; D unclear. Deletions cut 5 bases from V and 0 bases from J, with 14 bases between. In germline, CDR1 is DFQATT, CDR2 SNEGSKA (reference sequence). The CDR3 runs 15 residues. CDR3 sequence (DNA): TGCAGTGCTTCAAGCCGGGTGAGCTCCTACAATGAGCAGTTCTTC. Encoded protein: CSASSRVSSYNEQFF.

This clonotype was seen more than once but under ten times. J is TRBJ2-1 and V is TRBV7-3; TRBD2 aligns across 13 bases. Per the germline V gene, CDR1 is SGHTA and CDR2 is FQGTGA. V was clipped by 2 bases and J by 8 bases; unmatched bases: 3. CDR3 length equals 15 residues. CDR3 sequence (DNA): TGTGCCAGCAGCTTAGGGACTAGCGGGATATATGAGCAGTTCTTC. Translation gives CASSLGTSGIYEQFF.

This clonotype was observed a handful of times. The chain links TRBV14 to TRBJ2-4, with a possible D match to TRBD2 (5 bases). Trimming left V 5 bases short and J 6 bases short, with 8 bases between. Germline CDR1 reads SGHDN; CDR2 reads FVKESK. The CDR3 sequence is 12 residues long. The DNA for the CDR3 is TGTGCCAGCAGCGGGAGTGTAAACATTCAGTACTTC. Translation: CASSGSVNIQYF.

A word on this clonotype: The junction and the germline gene differ at one end; a read error may be behind it. This chain uses TRBV28 with TRBJ2-7; D is perhaps TRBD1 (7 bases). This CDR3 region has 15 residues. Germline CDR1 reads MDHEN; CDR2 reads SYDVKM. CDR3 coding DNA: TGTGCCAGCAGTTTACTCAGGGGGGAATCCTACGAGAAGTACTTC. Protein sequence: CASSLLRGESYEKYF.

This clonotype was detected many times. The chain recombines TRBV3-1 with TRBJ1-2; D is ambiguous. V lost 2 bases and J lost 4, with 5 bases in between. This CDR3 has 12 residues. In germline, CDR1 is LGHDT, CDR2 YNNKEL (reference sequence). The CDR3 sequence: CASSQRTYGYTF. CDR3 sequence (DNA): TGTGCCAGCAGCCAAAGGACCTATGGCTACACCTTC.

The chain employs TRBV5-1 and TRBJ1-3; weak D call: TRBD1 (5 bases). In germline, CDR1 is SGHRS, CDR2 YFSETQ. This CDR3 is built from 14 residues. The V end lost 4 bases, the J end lost 0 bases, and 8 bases lay between the germline ends. In nucleotides, the CDR3 is TGCGCCAGCAGCCCCGGGGCCTCTGGAAACACCATATATTTT. This gives the protein CASSPGASGNTIYF.

The genes are TRBV6-1 and TRBJ2-1, with 9 bases lining up with TRBD2. Trimming removed 6 bases from V and 9 bases from J; junction bases left unmatched: 18. The CDR3 loop spans 17 amino acids. Germline CDR1 reads MNHNS; CDR2 reads SASEGT. CDR3 sequence: CASRTNLGREGRREQFF. The CDR3 region has the DNA TGTGCCAGCAGAACCAATTTAGGGCGGGAGGGCCGACGTGAGCAGTTCTTC.